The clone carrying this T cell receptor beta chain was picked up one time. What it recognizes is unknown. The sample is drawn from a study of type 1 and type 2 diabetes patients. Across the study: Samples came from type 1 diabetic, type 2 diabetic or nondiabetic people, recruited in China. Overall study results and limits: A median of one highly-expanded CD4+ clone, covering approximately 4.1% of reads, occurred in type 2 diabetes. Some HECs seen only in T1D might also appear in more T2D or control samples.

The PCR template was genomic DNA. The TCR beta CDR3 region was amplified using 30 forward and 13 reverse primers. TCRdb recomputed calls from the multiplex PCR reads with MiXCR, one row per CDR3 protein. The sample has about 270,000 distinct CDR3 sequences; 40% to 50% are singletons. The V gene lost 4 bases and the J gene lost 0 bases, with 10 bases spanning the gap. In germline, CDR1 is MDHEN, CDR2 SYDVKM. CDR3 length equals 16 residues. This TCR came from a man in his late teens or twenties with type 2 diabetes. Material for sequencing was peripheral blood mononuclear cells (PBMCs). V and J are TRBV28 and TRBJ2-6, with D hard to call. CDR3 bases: TGTGCCAGCAGTTCCCCCCAGGTCTCTGGGGCCAACGTCCTGACTTTC. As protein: CASSSPQVSGANVLTF.